The clone carrying this TCR beta chain was recorded a few times. It was with a sample-barcoded 5' primer and a J-beta primer mix that a second PCR of about 6 to 12 cycles was run. TCRdb fed the 5' RACE reads into MiXCR, producing one record per CDR3 protein. The table lists 1.5 million to 2 million distinct CDR3 sequences, about 39% of them singletons, with 23% in the top ten. The data originate from a study of blood T cells in healthy people across ages. Per the germline V gene, CDR1 is SEHNR and CDR2 is FQNEAQ (reference sequence). The CDR3 length is 14 residues. This clonotype was obtained from a human donor in good health. The specimen was blood. This chain uses TRBV7-9 with TRBJ2-5; maybe TRBD2 (5 bases). Near its end, the DNA agrees better with TRBJ2-7, so the J call may be wrong. This chain's CDR3 is CASSSRSGSSEQYF. CDR3 coding DNA: TGTGCCAGCAGCTCCCGATCGGGGAGTAGCGAGCAGTACTTC.